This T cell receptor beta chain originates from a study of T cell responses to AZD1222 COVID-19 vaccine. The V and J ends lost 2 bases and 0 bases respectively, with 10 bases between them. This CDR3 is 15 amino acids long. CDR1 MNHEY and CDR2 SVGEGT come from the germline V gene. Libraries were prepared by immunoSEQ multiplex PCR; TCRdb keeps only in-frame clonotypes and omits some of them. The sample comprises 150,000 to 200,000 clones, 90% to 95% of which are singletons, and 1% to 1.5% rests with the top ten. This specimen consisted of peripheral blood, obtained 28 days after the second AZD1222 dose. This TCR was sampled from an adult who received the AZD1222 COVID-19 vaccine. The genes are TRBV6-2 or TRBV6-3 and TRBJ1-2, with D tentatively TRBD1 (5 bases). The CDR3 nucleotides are TGTGCCAGCAGTTACCAAGACAGCCCTAACTATGGCTACACCTTC. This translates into CASSYQDSPNYGYTF.